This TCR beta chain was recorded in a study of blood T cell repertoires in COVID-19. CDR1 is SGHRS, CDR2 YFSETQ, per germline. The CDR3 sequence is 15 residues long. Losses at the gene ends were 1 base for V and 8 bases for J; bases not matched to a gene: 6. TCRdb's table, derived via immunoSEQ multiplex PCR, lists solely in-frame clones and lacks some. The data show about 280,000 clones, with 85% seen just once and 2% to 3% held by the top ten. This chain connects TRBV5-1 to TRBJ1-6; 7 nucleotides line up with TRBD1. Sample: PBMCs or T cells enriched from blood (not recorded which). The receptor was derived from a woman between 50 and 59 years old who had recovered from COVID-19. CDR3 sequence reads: CASSLSGTVHSPLHF. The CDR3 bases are TGCGCCAGCAGCTTGTCGGGGACAGTACATTCACCCCTCCACTTT.